Below are 20 T cell receptor beta chains sequenced from a single sample in a study of T cells after yellow fever vaccination. Each CDR3 protein is one row after TCRdb ran MiXCR on the 5' RACE reads. Of around 320,000 distinct CDR3 sequences listed, approximately 10% are singletons. The sequencing here drew on CD4+ T cells sorted from PBMCs, taken 5 days after the yellow fever booster vaccination. These receptors came from a man between 18 and 35 years old who received the YFV17D yellow fever vaccine.

The sample holds many counts of this clonotype. J is TRBJ1-2 and V is TRBV7-2, with 11 bases that match TRBD1. Trimming cost V 1 base and J 8 bases; bases outside gene matches: 6. The length of the CDR3 is 15 residues. CDR1 is SGHTA and CDR2 is FQGNSA in the germline V gene. The CDR3 sequence is CASSLGGDRGSGYTF. Here the CDR3 DNA reads TGTGCCAGCAGCTTAGGTGGGGACAGGGGGTCCGGCTACACCTTC.

J is TRBJ1-2 and V is TRBV12-3 or TRBV12-4, with D uncertain. The V end lost 7 bases, the J end lost 1 base, and 13 bases lay between the germline ends. This CDR3 comprises 14 residues. Here the CDR3 reads CASTQEAFNYGYTF. The CDR3 region has the DNA TGTGCCAGCACCCAAGAGGCTTTTAACTATGGCTACACCTTC.

V is TRBV14 and J is TRBJ1-2; 7 bases map to TRBD1. The CDR3 loop spans 13 amino acids. V shed 4 bases and J 4 bases; nucleotides not matched to a gene: 3. Per the germline V gene, CDR1 is SGHDN and CDR2 is FVKESK. CDR3 sequence: CASSPGTAYGYTF. DNA for the CDR3: TGTGCCAGCAGCCCTGGGACAGCCTATGGCTACACCTTC.

This clonotype was counted many times. The J gene is TRBJ1-6, the V gene TRBV7-2; the D gene is possibly TRBD1 (5 bases). CDR1 is SGHTA and CDR2 is FQGNSA in the germline V gene. The germline V and J ends were trimmed by 5 bases and 6 bases, with 11 bases remaining between them. The CDR3 consists of 14 residues. The CDR3 protein is CASSRSGPNSPLHF. CDR3 coding DNA: TGTGCCAGCAGCCGGTCGGGGCCTAATTCACCCCTCCACTTT.

This chain joins TRBV5-1 and TRBJ2-2; 8 nucleotides line up with TRBD2. The V gene end was trimmed by 4 bases and the J gene end by 5 bases; junction bases not matched to a gene: 10. There are 16 residues in the CDR3. Germline CDR1 SGHRS, CDR2 YFSETQ. The CDR3 DNA reads as TGCGCCAGCAGCCCGGGGGGGAGTGCGGAAACCGGGGAGCTGTTTTTT. It is translated as CASSPGGSAETGELFF.

This clonotype was detected only a few times. The chain carries TRBV4-1 and TRBJ1-2, with no clear D. CDR1 MGHRA and CDR2 YSYEKL come from the germline V gene. V lost 0 bases, J lost 13 bases, and 9 bases lay in between. CDR3 length: 11 residues. This CDR3 reads CASSQDKLSTF. As DNA, the CDR3 is TGCGCCAGCAGCCAAGATAAACTATCCACCTTC.

This clonotype has just a few counts. The genes are TRBV12-5 and TRBJ1-2, with a weak D call TRBD1 (5 bases). CDR3 length: 16 amino acids. V lost 0 bases and J lost 4, with 15 bases in between. The V gene's germline CDR1 is LGHNT and CDR2 FRNRAP. CDR3 DNA sequence: TGTGCTAGTGGTTTGGTTGGGGGAACGTCAGGCTATGGCTACACCTTC. Translation gives CASGLVGGTSGYGYTF.

The V call is TRBV3-1, the J call TRBJ2-7; 8 bases are a match to TRBD1. Germline V gives CDR1 LGHDT, CDR2 YNNKEL (reference sequence). This CDR3 is built from 13 residues. The CDR3 loop reads CASSQATGGKVNV. The CDR3 DNA is TGTGCCAGCAGCCAAGCCACAGGGGGGAAAGTGAACGTC.

This clonotype was seen a few times. The chain couples TRBV7-2 to TRBJ1-1; 9 bases map to TRBD1. CDR3 size: 14 residues. The junction had 7 bases not matched to a gene; V was cut back by 6 bases and J by 5 bases. Germline V CDR1 and CDR2: SGHTA, FQGNSA. The CDR3 region has the DNA TGTGCCAGCAGTCCGACAGGGGGACGGACTGAAGCTTTCTTT. It specifies CASSPTGGRTEAFF.

The chain joins TRBV15 to TRBJ1-2; maybe TRBD1 (5 bases). CDR1 and CDR2 from the germline V gene are LNHNV and YYDKDF (reference sequence). The V and J ends lost 2 bases and 0 bases respectively, with 19 bases between them. This CDR3 has 18 residues. CDR3 bases: TGTGCCACCAGCAGAAGACCAAGGACGAGGGGCGCTAACTATGGCTACACCTTC. It codes for CATSRRPRTRGANYGYTF.

This clonotype occurred a few times. The chain is built from TRBV7-2 and TRBJ2-6; 7 bases line up with TRBD2. V lost 1 base and J lost 0; bases outside the gene matches: 9. The germline V gene has CDR1 SGHTA and CDR2 FQGNSA. This CDR3 is 19 amino acids long. The CDR3 bases are TGTGCCAGCAGCTTAGGGGGGGGGATGGCGACCTCTGGGGCCAACGTCCTGACTTTC. This translates into CASSLGGGMATSGANVLTF.

The table lists this clonotype with many counts. The chain has TRBV4-1 and TRBJ1-5; TRBD1 might be the D (6 bases). This CDR3 has 15 residues. Between the trimmed V and J ends, which lost 3 bases and 5 bases, there was a span of 14 bases. The germline CDR1 and CDR2 sequences are MGHRA and YSYEKL. CDR3 region: CASSHPGTRYQPQHF. CDR3 DNA: TGCGCCAGCAGCCATCCCGGGACACGGTATCAGCCCCAGCATTTT.

The J gene is TRBJ2-1, the V gene TRBV7-9, with D maybe TRBD2 (5 bases). The V and J ends lost 4 bases and 10 bases respectively, with 5 bases between them. The CDR3 totals 10 residues. Germline CDR1 is SEHNR and CDR2 is FQNEAQ (reference sequence). CDR3 protein: CASSSGEQFF. Here the CDR3 DNA reads TGTGCCAGCAGCTCGGGGGAGCAGTTCTTC.

In its sample, this clonotype was seen a few times. The chain couples TRBV5-1 to TRBJ2-7, with TRBD2 matching 12 bases. In germline, CDR1 is SGHRS, CDR2 YFSETQ. The CDR3 length is 14 residues. The ends lost 5 bases at V and 5 bases at J; junction bases unmatched: 5. The DNA for the CDR3 is TGCGCCAGCAGTCGGACTAGCGGGGTCCACGAGCAGTACGTC. This encodes CASSRTSGVHEQYV.

The V and J genes are TRBV7-2 and TRBJ2-4, with TRBD1 identical over 7 bases. The junction had 6 bases not matched to a gene; V was cut back by 4 bases and J by 6 bases. The germline gives CDR1 SGHTA, CDR2 FQGNSA. The CDR3 consists of 14 residues. The CDR3: CASSSRQGGNIQYF. The CDR3 nucleotides read TGTGCCAGCAGCTCTAGACAGGGTGGAAACATTCAGTACTTC.

This clonotype was counted only a few times. The chain is built from TRBV12-3 or TRBV12-4 and TRBJ2-7; the D gene is possibly TRBD1 (6 bases). The CDR3 is 14 residues long. V was shortened by 6 bases and J by 0 bases, with 12 bases between the two germline ends. The CDR3 nucleotides are TGTGCCAGCAGAGCCACAGGGAGCTCCTACGAGCAGTACTTC. This translates into CASRATGSSYEQYF.

This clonotype was seen at least ten times. The CDR3 is CASSIGGRNQPQHF. DNA of the CDR3: TGTGCCAGCAGCATAGGAGGCAGGAATCAGCCCCAGCATTTT. J is TRBJ1-5 and V is TRBV21-1. TRBV21-1 is deemed a pseudogene. This CDR3 has 14 amino acids.

The chain carries TRBV11-2 and TRBJ1-1; D call uncertain. This CDR3 is built from 16 residues. Per germline, CDR1 SGHAT and CDR2 FQNNGV. V lost 0 bases and J 1 base, leaving 12 bases between the germline ends. CDR3 region: CASSLEFGRRNTEAFF. The CDR3 DNA follows: TGTGCCAGCAGCTTAGAATTCGGCAGACGGAACACTGAAGCTTTCTTT. Full variable domain (outside the CDR3, taken from reference TRBV11-2 and TRBJ1-1): EAGVAQSPRYKIIEKRQSVAFWCNPISGHATLYWYQQILGQGPKLLIQFQNNGVVDDSQLPKDRFSAERLKGVDSTLKIQPAKLEDSAVYLCASSLEFGRRNTEAFFGQGTRLTVV.

The chain joins TRBV7-3 to TRBJ1-2; D is unresolved. Germline V gene sequence: CDR1 SGHTA, CDR2 FQGTGA. The CDR3 spans 14 residues. The germline V and J ends were trimmed by 5 bases and 4 bases, with 14 bases remaining between them. The CDR3 sequence: CASSTKPEPYGYTF. Here the CDR3 DNA reads TGTGCCAGCAGCACAAAACCGGAGCCCTATGGCTACACCTTC.

A few counts support this clonotype. The chain recombines TRBV5-6 with TRBJ1-4; D not certain. V was shortened by 4 bases and J by 2 bases, with 12 bases between the two germline ends. The CDR3 runs to 15 residues. Germline lookup yields CDR1 SGHDT and CDR2 YYEEEE. Written as DNA, the CDR3 is TGTGCCAGCAGCCGGGGATCGAAGACTAATGAAAAACTGTTTTTT. This encodes CASSRGSKTNEKLFF. Combining the CDR3 with reference TRBV5-6 and TRBJ1-4 gives the whole variable domain DAGVTQSPTHLIKTRGQQVTLRCSPKSGHDTVSWYQQALGQGPQFIFQYYEEEERQRGNFPDRFSGHQFPNYSSELNVNALLLGDSALYLCASSRGSKTNEKLFFGSGTQLSVL.